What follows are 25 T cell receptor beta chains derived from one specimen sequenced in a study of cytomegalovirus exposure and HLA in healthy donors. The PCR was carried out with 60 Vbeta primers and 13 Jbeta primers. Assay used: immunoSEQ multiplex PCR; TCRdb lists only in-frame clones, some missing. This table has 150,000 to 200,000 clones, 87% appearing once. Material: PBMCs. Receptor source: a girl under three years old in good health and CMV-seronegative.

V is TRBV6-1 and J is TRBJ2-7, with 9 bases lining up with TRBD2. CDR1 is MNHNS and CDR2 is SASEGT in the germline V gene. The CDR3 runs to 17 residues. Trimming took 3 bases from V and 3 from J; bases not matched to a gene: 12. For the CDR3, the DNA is TGTGCCAGCAGTGACCGAATAATTAGCGGGAGTCTCTACGAGCAGTACTTC. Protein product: CASSDRIISGSLYEQYF.

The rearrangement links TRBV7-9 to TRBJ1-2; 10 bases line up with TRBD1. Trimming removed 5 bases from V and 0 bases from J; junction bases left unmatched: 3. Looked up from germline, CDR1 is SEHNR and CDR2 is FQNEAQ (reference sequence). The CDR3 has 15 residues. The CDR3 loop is CASSRQGASNYGYTF. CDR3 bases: TGTGCCAGCAGCCGACAGGGGGCGTCTAACTATGGCTACACCTTC. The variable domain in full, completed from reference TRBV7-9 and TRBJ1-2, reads DTGVSQNPRHKITKRGQNVTFRCDPISEHNRLYWYRQTLGQGPEFLTYFQNEAQLEKSRLLSDRFSAERPKGSFSTLEIQRTEQGDSAMYLCASSRQGASNYGYTFGSGTRLTVV.

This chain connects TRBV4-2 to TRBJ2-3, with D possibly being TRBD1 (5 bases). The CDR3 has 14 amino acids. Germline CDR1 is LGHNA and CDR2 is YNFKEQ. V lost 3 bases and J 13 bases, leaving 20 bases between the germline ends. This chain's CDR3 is CASSQGFEAGKEYF. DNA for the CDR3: TGTGCCAGCAGCCAGGGTTTCGAAGCAGGGAAAGAGTATTTT.

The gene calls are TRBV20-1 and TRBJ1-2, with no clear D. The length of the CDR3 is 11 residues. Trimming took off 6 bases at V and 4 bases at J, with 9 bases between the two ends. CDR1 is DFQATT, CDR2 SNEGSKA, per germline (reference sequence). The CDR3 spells CSANIGYGYTF. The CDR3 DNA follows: TGCAGTGCCAATATCGGCTATGGCTACACCTTC.

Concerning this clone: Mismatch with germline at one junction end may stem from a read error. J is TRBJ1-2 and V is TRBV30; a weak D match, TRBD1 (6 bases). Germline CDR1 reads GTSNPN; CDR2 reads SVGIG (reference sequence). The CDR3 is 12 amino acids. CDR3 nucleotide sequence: TGCCGGTCCGGAAGAGGGGGGGCCGGCTACACCTTC. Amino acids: CRSGRGGAGYTF.

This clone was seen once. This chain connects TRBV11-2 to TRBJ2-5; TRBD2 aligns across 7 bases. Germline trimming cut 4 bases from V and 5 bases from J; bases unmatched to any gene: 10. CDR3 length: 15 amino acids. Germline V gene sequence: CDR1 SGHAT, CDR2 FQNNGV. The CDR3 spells CASSSLTSPRETQYF. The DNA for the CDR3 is TGTGCCAGCAGCTCATTGACTAGCCCTAGGGAGACCCAGTACTTC.

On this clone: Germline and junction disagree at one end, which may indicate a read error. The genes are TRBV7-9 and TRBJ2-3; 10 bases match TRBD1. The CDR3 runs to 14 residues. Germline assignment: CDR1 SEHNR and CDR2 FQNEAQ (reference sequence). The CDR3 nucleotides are TGTGCCAGCAGCTTAACCCGGGACAGGGGCCTGCGGGATTTT. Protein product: CASSLTRDRGLRDF. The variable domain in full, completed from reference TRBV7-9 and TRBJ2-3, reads DTGVSQNPRHKITKRGQNVTFRCDPISEHNRLYWYRQTLGQGPEFLTYFQNEAQLEKSRLLSDRFSAERPKGSFSTLEIQRTEQGDSAMYLCASSLTRDRGLRDFGPGTRLTVL.

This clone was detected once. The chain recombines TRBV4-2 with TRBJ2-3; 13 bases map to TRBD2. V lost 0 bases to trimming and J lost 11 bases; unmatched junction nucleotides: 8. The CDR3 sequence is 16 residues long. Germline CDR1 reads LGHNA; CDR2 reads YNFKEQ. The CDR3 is CASSQEPRLAGGRQYF. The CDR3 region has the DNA TGTGCCAGCAGCCAAGAACCACGACTAGCGGGGGGCCGGCAGTATTTT.

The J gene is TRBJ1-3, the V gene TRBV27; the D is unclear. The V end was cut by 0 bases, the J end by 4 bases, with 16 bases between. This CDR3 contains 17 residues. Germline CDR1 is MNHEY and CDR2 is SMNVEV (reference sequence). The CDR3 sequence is CASSLSLGEGEGNTIYF. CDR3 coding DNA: TGTGCCAGCAGTTTATCCCTCGGAGAGGGTGAGGGAAACACCATATATTTT.

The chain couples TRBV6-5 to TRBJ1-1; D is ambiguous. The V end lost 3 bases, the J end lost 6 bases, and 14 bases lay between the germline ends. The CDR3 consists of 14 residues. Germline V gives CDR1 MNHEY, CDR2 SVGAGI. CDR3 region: CASSYSDYHSEAFF. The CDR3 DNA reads TGTGCCAGCAGTTATTCGGACTATCACTCTGAAGCTTTCTTT.

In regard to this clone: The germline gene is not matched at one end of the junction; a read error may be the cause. CDR3 nucleotide sequence: TGTTCCAGCAGCTCCTCCGTTAGACAGCCCGCCGCCAAAAACATTCAGTACTTC. As protein: CSSSSSVRQPAAKNIQYF. The chain combines TRBV7-9 with TRBJ2-4; D is perhaps TRBD1 (5 bases). CDR3 length equals 18 residues. Germline assignment: CDR1 SEHNR and CDR2 FQNEAQ (reference sequence).

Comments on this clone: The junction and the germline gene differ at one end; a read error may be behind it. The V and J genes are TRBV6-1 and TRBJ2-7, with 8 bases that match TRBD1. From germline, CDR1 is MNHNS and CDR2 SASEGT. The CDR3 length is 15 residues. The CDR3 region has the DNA TGTGCCAGCAGTGTCGGACAGGGCGGAAGCTACGAGCAGTGCTTC. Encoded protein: CASSVGQGGSYEQCF.

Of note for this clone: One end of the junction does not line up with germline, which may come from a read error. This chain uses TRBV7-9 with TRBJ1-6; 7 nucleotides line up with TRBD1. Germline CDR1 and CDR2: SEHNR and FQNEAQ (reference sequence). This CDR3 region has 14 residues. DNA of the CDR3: TGTTCCAGCAGTAACACAGGGGAGGAATCACCCCTCCACTTT. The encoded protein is CSSSNTGEESPLHF.

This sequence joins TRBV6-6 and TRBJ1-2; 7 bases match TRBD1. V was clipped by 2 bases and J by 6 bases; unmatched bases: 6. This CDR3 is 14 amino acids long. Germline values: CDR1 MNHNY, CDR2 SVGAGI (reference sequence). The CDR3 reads CASSYRQGFDGYTF. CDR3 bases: TGTGCCAGCAGTTACCGACAGGGTTTCGATGGCTACACCTTC.

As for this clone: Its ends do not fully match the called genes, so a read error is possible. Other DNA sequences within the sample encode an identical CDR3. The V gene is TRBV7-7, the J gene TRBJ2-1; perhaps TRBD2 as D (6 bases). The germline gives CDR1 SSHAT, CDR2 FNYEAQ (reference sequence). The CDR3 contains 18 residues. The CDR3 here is CASSLVFGGTSESNEQFF. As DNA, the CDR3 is TGTGCCAGCAGCTTAGTCTTTGGGGGGACTTCCGAAAGCAATGAACAGTTCTTC.

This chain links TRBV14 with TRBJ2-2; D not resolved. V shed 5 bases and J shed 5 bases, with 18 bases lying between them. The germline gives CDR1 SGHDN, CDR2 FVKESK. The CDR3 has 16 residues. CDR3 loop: CASSIPRNLRTGELFF. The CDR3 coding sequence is TGTGCCAGCAGCATTCCTAGGAATCTAAGGACCGGGGAGCTGTTTTTT.

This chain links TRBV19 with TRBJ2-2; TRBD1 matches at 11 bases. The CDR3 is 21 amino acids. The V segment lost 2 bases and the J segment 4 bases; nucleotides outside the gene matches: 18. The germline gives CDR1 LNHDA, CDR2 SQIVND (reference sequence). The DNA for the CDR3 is TGTGCCAGTAGTATACCCGCCGGGACAGGGGGTAATCCCGCTTCCACCGGGGAGCTGTTTTTT. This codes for CASSIPAGTGGNPASTGELFF.

DNA for the CDR3: TGTGCCAGCAGTCTGGGCGGGCAGGGGGCTGACGAGCAGTACTTC. Amino acid sequence: CASSLGGQGADEQYF. The chain is built from TRBV6-1 and TRBJ2-7; 8 bases line up with TRBD1. The germline V gene has CDR1 MNHNS and CDR2 SASEGT. The CDR3 covers 15 residues. Trimming cost V 5 bases and J 5 bases; bases outside gene matches: 11.

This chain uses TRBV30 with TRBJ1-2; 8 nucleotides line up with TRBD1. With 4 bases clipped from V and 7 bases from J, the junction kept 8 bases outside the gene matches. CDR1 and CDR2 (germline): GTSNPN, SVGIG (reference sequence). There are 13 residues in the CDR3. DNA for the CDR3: TGTGCCTGGAACCCCGGGACAGGTCTTGGCTACACCTTC. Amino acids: CAWNPGTGLGYTF.

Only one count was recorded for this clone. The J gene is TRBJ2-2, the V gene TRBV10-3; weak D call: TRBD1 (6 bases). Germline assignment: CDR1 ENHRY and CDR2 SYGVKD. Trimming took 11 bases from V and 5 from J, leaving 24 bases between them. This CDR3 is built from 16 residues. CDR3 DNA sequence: TGTGCCTCACGCCTTCCCGGGACAAACAGAACCGGGGAGCTGTTTTTT. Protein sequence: CASRLPGTNRTGELFF.

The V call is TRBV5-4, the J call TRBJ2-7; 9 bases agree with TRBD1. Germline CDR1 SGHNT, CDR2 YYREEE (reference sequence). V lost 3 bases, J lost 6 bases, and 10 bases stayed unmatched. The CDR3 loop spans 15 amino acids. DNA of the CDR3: TGTGCCAGCAGCTCCTCGGGGACAGGGTTGTTCGAGCAGTACTTC. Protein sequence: CASSSSGTGLFEQYF.

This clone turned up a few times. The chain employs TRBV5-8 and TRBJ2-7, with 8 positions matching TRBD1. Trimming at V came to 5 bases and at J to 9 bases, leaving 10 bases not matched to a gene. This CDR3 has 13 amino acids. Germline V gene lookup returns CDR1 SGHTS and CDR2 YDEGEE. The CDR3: CASSWDRSLGQYF. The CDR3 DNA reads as TGTGCCAGCAGTTGGGACAGGTCCCTCGGGCAGTACTTC.

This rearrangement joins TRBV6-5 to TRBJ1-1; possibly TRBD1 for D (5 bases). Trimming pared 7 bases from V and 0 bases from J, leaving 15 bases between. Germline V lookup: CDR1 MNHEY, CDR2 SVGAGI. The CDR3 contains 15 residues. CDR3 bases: TGTGCCAGCATCGGCGGGGGAGGTCTGAACACTGAAGCTTTCTTT. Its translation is CASIGGGGLNTEAFF.

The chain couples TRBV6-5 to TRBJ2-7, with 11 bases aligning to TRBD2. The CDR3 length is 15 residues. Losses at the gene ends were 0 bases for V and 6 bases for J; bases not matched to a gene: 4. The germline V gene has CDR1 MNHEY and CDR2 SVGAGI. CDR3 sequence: CASSYSTGLAGEQYF. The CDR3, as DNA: TGTGCCAGCAGTTACTCCACAGGACTAGCGGGCGAGCAGTACTTC.

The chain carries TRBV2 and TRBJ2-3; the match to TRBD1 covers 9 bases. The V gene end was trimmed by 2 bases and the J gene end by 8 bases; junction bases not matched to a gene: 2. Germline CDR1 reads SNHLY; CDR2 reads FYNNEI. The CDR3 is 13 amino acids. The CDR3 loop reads CASSEYRGRTQYF. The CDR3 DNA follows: TGTGCCAGCAGTGAATACAGGGGGCGTACGCAGTATTTT.